The 3 T cell receptor beta chains given below trace back to one sample, sequenced in a study of blood T cell repertoires in COVID-19. Clones were read by immunoSEQ multiplex PCR, and TCRdb kept only the in-frame ones, dropping some. The repertoire holds 89,000 or so clones, with approximately 85% as singletons. The material sequenced was peripheral blood. All receptors derive from a human donor in a cohort sampled during active COVID-19.

This clone has a single count. This chain joins TRBV5-4 and TRBJ2-3; the match to TRBD2 covers 7 bases. Germline V CDR1 and CDR2: SGHNT, YYREEE (reference sequence). The junction had 12 bases not matched to a gene; V was cut back by 0 bases and J by 2 bases. This CDR3 is built from 18 residues. The CDR3 here is CASSLGAGRPEYTDTQYF. The CDR3 bases are TGTGCCAGCAGCTTGGGAGCGGGGAGACCAGAATACACAGATACGCAGTATTTT. Looking up the rest from reference TRBV5-4 and TRBJ2-3 gives the full variable domain: ETGVTQSPTHLIKTRGQQVTLRCSSQSGHNTVSWYQQALGQGPQFIFQYYREEENGRGNFPPRFSGLQFPNYSSELNVNALELDDSALYLCASSLGAGRPEYTDTQYFGPGTRLTVL.

This chain joins TRBV5-1 and TRBJ1-6; D ambiguous. With 0 bases removed from V and 3 bases from J, the gap between germline ends came to 13 bases. The CDR3 totals 17 residues. CDR1 is SGHRS, CDR2 YFSETQ, per germline. The CDR3 bases are TGCGCCAGCAGCTTGGGTGGTCTGGCAGACTATAATTCACCCCTCCACTTT. This translates into CASSLGGLADYNSPLHF.

This clone has only a few counts. V gene TRBV7-3 combines with J gene TRBJ2-7; TRBD2 aligns across 7 bases. From germline, CDR1 is SGHTA and CDR2 FQGTGA. V lost 5 bases, J lost 1 base, and 5 bases stayed unmatched. This CDR3 has 14 amino acids. The CDR3 is CASSRSGTSYEQYF. Written as DNA, the CDR3 is TGTGCCAGCAGCCGGAGCGGGACTTCCTACGAGCAGTACTTC.